This entry lists 21 T cell receptor beta chains sequenced from one sample in a study of blood T cell repertoires in COVID-19. Measured with immunoSEQ multiplex PCR; TCRdb has only the in-frame clones, and not every one. The sample includes approximately 280,000 clones, about four fifths of them seen just once. Source material: PBMCs or T cells enriched from blood (not recorded which). The receptors were gathered from a man in his forties or fifties who had been exposed to COVID-19.

This clone has just one count. The genes are TRBV3-1 (or the pseudogene TRBV3-2) and TRBJ1-2, with TRBD1 identical over 8 bases. Germline trimming cut 1 base from V and 4 bases from J; bases unmatched to any gene: 2. The CDR3 runs to 14 residues. Germline CDR1 is LGHDT and CDR2 is YNNKEL (reference sequence). CDR3 nucleotides: TGTGCCAGCAGCCAAGGACAGGGGTCCTATGGCTACACCTTC. Translating it yields CASSQGQGSYGYTF.

This rearrangement joins TRBV18 to TRBJ2-7; D is perhaps TRBD2 (6 bases). The CDR3 is 16 amino acids. In germline, CDR1 is KGHSH, CDR2 LQKENI. V lost 5 bases, J lost 0 bases, and 17 bases lay in between. The CDR3 is CASSSVGGRSSYEQYF. DNA for the CDR3: TGTGCCAGCTCATCGGTCGGGGGAAGGAGCTCCTACGAGCAGTACTTC.

The chain couples TRBV18 to TRBJ2-2; tentatively, D is TRBD1 (7 bases). Trimming stripped 4 bases from V and 1 base from J, with 10 bases between. This CDR3 is built from 15 residues. CDR1 is KGHSH and CDR2 is LQKENI in the germline V gene. The CDR3 region has the DNA TGTGCCAGCTCACGGAGGGGGCTGAACACCGGGGAGCTGTTTTTT. Residues: CASSRRGLNTGELFF.

The chain couples TRBV5-1 to TRBJ2-7, with D tentatively TRBD2 (7 bases). Germline V CDR1 and CDR2: SGHRS, YFSETQ. This CDR3 spans 17 amino acids. Between the trimmed V and J ends, which lost 4 bases and 0 bases, there was a span of 20 bases. DNA of the CDR3: TGCGCCAGCAGCCTACGATCGCGGGGAGGGGGCTCCTACGAGCAGTACTTC. It yields the protein CASSLRSRGGGSYEQYF.

The V and J genes are TRBV5-1 and TRBJ1-1; D may be TRBD1 (6 bases). The V end lost 4 bases, the J end lost 3 bases, and 16 bases lay between the germline ends. Germline CDR1 SGHRS, CDR2 YFSETQ. The CDR3 contains 15 residues. The CDR3 loop reads CASSGETGRDTEAFF. Here the CDR3 DNA reads TGCGCCAGCAGCGGCGAAACAGGGAGAGACACTGAAGCTTTCTTT.

This sequence joins TRBV5-5 and TRBJ1-4; the D is unclear. The CDR3 consists of 13 residues. V lost 2 bases, J lost 3 bases, and 5 bases lay in between. Germline CDR1 SGHKS, CDR2 YYEKEE (reference sequence). The DNA for the CDR3 is TGTGCCAGCAGCTTCCTTTCTAATGAAAAACTGTTTTTT. Translating gives CASSFLSNEKLFF.

The CDR3 sequence is CSASATTGYNEQFF. The CDR3 DNA follows: TGCAGTGCAAGTGCGACTACGGGGTACAATGAGCAGTTCTTC. V gene TRBV20-1 combines with J gene TRBJ2-1, with TRBD2 as a possible D gene (5 bases). Deletions cut 6 bases from V and 4 bases from J, with 16 bases between. This CDR3 has 14 amino acids. Germline CDR1 and CDR2: DFQATT and SNEGSKA (reference sequence).

The gene calls are TRBV5-6 and TRBJ2-3; a weak D match, TRBD2 (6 bases). Looked up from germline, CDR1 is SGHDT and CDR2 is YYEEEE. V was cut by 0 bases and J by 4 bases, with 15 bases left in between. CDR3 length: 16 amino acids. CDR3 protein: CASSLDSGSGADTQYF. The CDR3, as DNA: TGTGCCAGCAGCTTGGATTCAGGGTCGGGGGCAGATACGCAGTATTTT.

This chain connects TRBV5-1 to TRBJ2-1, with 7 bases that match TRBD1. The J segment lost 4 bases and the V segment lost 1 base, leaving 8 bases of the junction unmatched. Germline CDR1 reads SGHRS; CDR2 reads YFSETQ. CDR3 size: 16 residues. DNA of the CDR3: TGCGCCAGCAGCTTGCGCCCGGGACAGATATACAATGAGCAGTTCTTC. This translates into CASSLRPGQIYNEQFF.

This chain uses TRBV19 with TRBJ1-1, with D unclear. This CDR3 contains 12 residues. The germline V gene encodes CDR1 LNHDA and CDR2 SQIVND (reference sequence). V was cut by 3 bases and J by 4 bases, with 6 bases left in between. As DNA, the CDR3 is TGTGCCAGTAGTATTGGCCCCACTGAAGCTTTCTTT. It yields the protein CASSIGPTEAFF.

This clone was counted only a few times. The chain is built from TRBV7-8 and TRBJ1-1; D is unresolved. CDR1 and CDR2 (germline): SGHVS, FQNEAQ. Trimming stripped 2 bases from V and 1 base from J, with 8 bases between. This CDR3 spans 14 amino acids. The CDR3 bases are TGTGCCAGCAGCTTATTGAACACGAACACTGAAGCTTTCTTT. Residues: CASSLLNTNTEAFF.

This chain joins TRBV5-1 and TRBJ2-3, with 9 bases identical to TRBD2. The CDR3 length is 15 residues. V lost 7 bases, J lost 3 bases, and 9 bases stayed unmatched. The germline V gene has CDR1 SGHRS and CDR2 YFSETQ. The chain's CDR3 is CASAVAGAGTDTQYF. CDR3 sequence (DNA): TGCGCCAGCGCGGTAGCGGGAGCGGGGACAGATACGCAGTATTTT.

The V call is TRBV9, the J call TRBJ2-7, with a tentative D call TRBD1 (6 bases). V gave up 6 bases and J gave up 6 bases, with 16 bases separating them. Per germline, CDR1 SGDLS and CDR2 YYNGEE. The CDR3 is 13 residues long. CDR3 nucleotide sequence: TGTGCCAGCACCCCTGGACAGTATGGCGAGCAGTACTTC. Protein sequence: CASTPGQYGEQYF.

J is TRBJ1-5 and V is TRBV30, with D unclear. The V gene lost 4 bases and the J gene lost 1 base, with 8 bases spanning the gap. The CDR3 runs 13 residues. Germline CDR1 reads GTSNPN; CDR2 reads SVGIG (reference sequence). CDR3 sequence: CAWKAGSNQPQHF. CDR3 nucleotides: TGTGCCTGGAAGGCGGGCAGCAATCAGCCCCAGCATTTT.

This chain links TRBV14 with TRBJ1-1; TRBD1 matches 9 bases. With V trimmed by 4 bases and J by 3 bases, 3 bases remained unmatched. The CDR3 has 14 residues. Germline CDR1 and CDR2: SGHDN and FVKESK. The CDR3 bases are TGTGCCAGCAGCCTACAGGGGGCTTACACTGAAGCTTTCTTT. Its translation: CASSLQGAYTEAFF.

This rearrangement joins TRBV13 to TRBJ2-3; 7 bases are shared with TRBD2. The CDR3 has 15 amino acids. V dropped 5 bases and J dropped 0; count of bases not matched to a gene: 5. Germline CDR1 reads PRHDT; CDR2 reads FYEKMQ (reference sequence). In DNA, the CDR3 is TGTGCCAGCAGCCCTGGGGGGGTGAGCACAGATACGCAGTATTTT. The encoded protein is CASSPGGVSTDTQYF. The whole variable domain, filled in from reference TRBV13 and TRBJ2-3, reads AAGVIQSPRHLIKEKRETATLKCYPIPRHDTVYWYQQGPGQDPQFLISFYEKMQSDKGSIPDRFSAQQFSDYHSELNMSSLELGDSALYFCASSPGGVSTDTQYFGPGTRLTVL.

J is TRBJ2-1 and V is TRBV5-8; D possibly corresponds to TRBD2 (6 bases). The germline V and J ends were trimmed by 3 bases and 2 bases, with 12 bases remaining between them. CDR3 length: 15 amino acids. Germline-derived CDR1 and CDR2 are SGHTS and YDEGEE. The CDR3 DNA follows: TGTGCCAGCAGCTACCGGAGGGGCGCCTACAATGAGCAGTTCTTC. Protein product: CASSYRRGAYNEQFF.

This rearrangement joins TRBV11-2 to TRBJ1-5; tentative D call: TRBD1 (6 bases). The length of the CDR3 is 14 residues. CDR1 is SGHAT and CDR2 is FQNNGV in the germline V gene. Deletions cut 5 bases from V and 6 bases from J, with 14 bases between. CDR3 loop: CASSLQGQGQPQHF. The CDR3 bases are TGTGCCAGCAGCCTACAGGGTCAGGGTCAGCCCCAGCATTTT.

V usage is TRBV2 and J usage is TRBJ1-5, with TRBD1 matching over 7 bases. V shed 4 bases, J shed 3 bases, and the junction held 15 bases outside the gene matches. The germline CDR1 and CDR2 sequences are SNHLY and FYNNEI. There are 18 residues in the CDR3. The CDR3 spells CASSGELTGFLSNQPQHF. CDR3 bases: TGTGCCAGCAGTGGGGAGCTGACAGGGTTCTTGTCCAATCAGCCCCAGCATTTT.

This clone showed up just once. This chain connects TRBV2 to TRBJ2-1; TRBD2 agrees at 8 bases. Germline values: CDR1 SNHLY, CDR2 FYNNEI. CDR3 length equals 13 residues. Trimming took 4 bases from V and 10 from J; bases not matched to a gene: 6. The DNA of the CDR3 is TGTGCCAGCAGTGTTGGACTAGCAGGCGAGCAGTTCTTC. Translated, it gives CASSVGLAGEQFF.

The chain uses TRBV13 and TRBJ2-7, with unresolved D. This CDR3 has 12 amino acids. Germline lookup yields CDR1 PRHDT and CDR2 FYEKMQ (reference sequence). The V gene lost 0 bases and the J gene lost 6 bases, with 6 bases spanning the gap. CDR3 sequence reads: CASSLGHSEQYF. In DNA, the CDR3 is TGTGCCAGCAGCTTAGGCCATAGCGAGCAGTACTTC.